A single sample gave rise to the 27 T cell receptor beta chains below, sequenced in a study of shared clonotypes between healthy human individuals. Terminally differentiated effector memory CD45RA+ cells were excluded by CCR7 positive selection of CD45RO-negative cells. Assay: immunoSEQ multiplex PCR; the TCRdb copy retains only in-frame clones and omits some. The sample lists some 2 million clones, about 94% occurring once. Sequenced material: naive CD8+ T cells sorted from blood. The receptors originated from a man aged 18 to 30 in good health.

This clone showed up just a few times. The rearrangement links TRBV5-1 to TRBJ2-7; 7 nucleotides line up with TRBD1. Losses at the gene ends were 4 bases for V and 0 bases for J; bases not matched to a gene: 7. The germline V gene encodes CDR1 SGHRS and CDR2 YFSETQ. The CDR3 sequence is 15 residues long. The CDR3 protein is CASSTGTVASYEQYF. The DNA of the CDR3 is TGCGCCAGCAGCACCGGGACAGTAGCCTCCTACGAGCAGTACTTC.

This clone was seen just once. Other DNA sequences of this sample code for an identical CDR3. The rearrangement uses TRBV4-1 and TRBJ2-5; TRBD1 matches 8 bases. Germline V gene lookup returns CDR1 MGHRA and CDR2 YSYEKL. The CDR3 runs to 15 residues. After removal of 2 bases from V and 5 bases from J, the junction contained 7 bases not matched to a gene. CDR3 bases: TGCGCCAGCAGCCAACCTGGACAGGGAGTGGAGACCCAGTACTTC. Residues: CASSQPGQGVETQYF.

The chain uses TRBV6-5 and TRBJ2-1; D perhaps matches TRBD2 (5 bases). Per the germline V gene, CDR1 is MNHEY and CDR2 is SVGAGI. The CDR3 has 14 residues. Trimming removed 2 bases at V and 2 bases at J, with 7 bases between. CDR3 nucleotides: TGTGCCAGCAGTTACCGGAGGCCCTACAATGAGCAGTTCTTC. Translated, it gives CASSYRRPYNEQFF.

The CDR3 loop is CASTPGTSGGYEQFF. The DNA of the CDR3 is TGTGCCAGCACCCCCGGGACTAGCGGGGGTTATGAGCAGTTCTTC. This chain uses TRBV6-1 with TRBJ2-1; 14 bases map to TRBD2. The length of the CDR3 is 15 residues. Per germline, CDR1 MNHNS and CDR2 SASEGT. V was pared by 7 bases and J by 8 bases, with 7 bases of the junction left unmatched.

The chain recombines TRBV7-9 with TRBJ2-7; 7 nucleotides agree with TRBD1. CDR1 and CDR2 from the germline V gene are SEHNR and FQNEAQ (reference sequence). Trimming cost V 0 bases and J 2 bases; bases outside gene matches: 4. The CDR3 covers 15 residues. The DNA for the CDR3 is TGTGCCAGCAGCTTAGCACAGGGGCCCCCCTACGAGCAGTACTTC. This gives the protein CASSLAQGPPYEQYF.

The rearrangement joins TRBV5-8 to TRBJ1-5, with TRBD1 matching over 7 bases. Germline CDR1 and CDR2: SGHTS and YDEGEE. The trim removed 0 bases at V and 1 base at J, leaving 1 base unmatched. This CDR3 contains 15 residues. The CDR3 spells CASSLGQGSNQPQHF. Written as DNA, the CDR3 is TGTGCCAGCAGCTTGGGACAGGGCAGCAATCAGCCCCAGCATTTT.

The rearrangement links TRBV5-1 to TRBJ2-3; 8 bases align to TRBD1. Germline CDR1 SGHRS, CDR2 YFSETQ. The V gene end was trimmed by 4 bases and the J gene end by 2 bases; junction bases not matched to a gene: 12. The CDR3 consists of 17 residues. The CDR3 spells CASSHARTGPLTDTQYF. DNA for the CDR3: TGCGCCAGCAGCCACGCGCGGACAGGGCCCCTCACAGATACGCAGTATTTT. The full variable domain, with the rest looked up from reference TRBV5-1 and TRBJ2-3, is KAGVTQTPRYLIKTRGQQVTLSCSPISGHRSVSWYQQTPGQGLQFLFEYFSETQRNKGNFPGRFSGRQFSNSRSEMNVSTLELGDSALYLCASSHARTGPLTDTQYFGPGTRLTVL.

The V and J genes are TRBV6-6 and TRBJ2-7, with 9 bases that match TRBD2. This CDR3 has 15 residues. Germline CDR1 MNHNY, CDR2 SVGAGI (reference sequence). The V segment lost 2 bases and the J segment 2 bases; nucleotides outside the gene matches: 4. The CDR3 protein is CASSYGLAGTYEQYF. CDR3 nucleotides: TGTGCCAGCAGTTACGGGCTAGCGGGGACCTACGAGCAGTACTTC.

Written as DNA, the CDR3 is TGTGCCAGCAGCCCGGGACTATCAGGAGAAAGCTCCTACGAGCAGTACTTC. This codes for CASSPGLSGESSYEQYF. The chain recombines TRBV7-9 with TRBJ2-7, with 7 bases identical to TRBD2. Per germline, CDR1 SEHNR and CDR2 FQNEAQ (reference sequence). V gave up 5 bases and J gave up 0 bases; unmatched junction bases: 13. The CDR3 has 17 residues.

This chain links TRBV6-5 with TRBJ2-7; D unclear. Germline CDR1 reads MNHEY; CDR2 reads SVGAGI. This CDR3 has 14 residues. V was clipped by 0 bases and J by 7 bases, with 13 bases between them. This CDR3 is CASSYSATVGEQYF. CDR3 nucleotides: TGTGCCAGCAGTTACTCGGCTACCGTGGGGGAGCAGTACTTC.

The J gene is TRBJ1-6, the V gene TRBV27, with 9 positions matching TRBD1. Germline CDR1 is MNHEY and CDR2 is SMNVEV (reference sequence). V gave up 7 bases and J gave up 10 bases; unmatched junction bases: 20. The CDR3 spans 18 residues. CDR3 sequence (DNA): TGTGCCAGCATCCCCACTTGGGGGGACAGGGATTCTGAATCACCCCTCCACTTT. Encoded protein: CASIPTWGDRDSESPLHF.

This chain joins TRBV23-1 and TRBJ2-7, with 13 bases matching TRBD2. TRBV23-1 belongs to the ORF category, with a function that is uncertain. The junction had 10 bases not matched to a gene; V was cut back by 10 bases and J by 7 bases. This CDR3 contains 14 residues. The CDR3 loop is CAIPGLAGYTEQYF. In DNA form, the CDR3 reads TGCGCCATCCCGGGACTAGCGGGATACACAGAGCAGTACTTC.

CDR3 residues: CASSATEGNEKLFF. As DNA, the CDR3 is TGTGCCAGCAGTGCAACAGAGGGTAATGAAAAACTGTTTTTT. J is TRBJ1-4 and V is TRBV25-1; unclear D gene. The V gene's germline CDR1 is MGHDK and CDR2 SYGVNS. V was cut by 4 bases and J by 4 bases, with 10 bases left in between. The CDR3 contains 14 residues. Using reference TRBV25-1 and TRBJ1-4 for the parts outside the CDR3, the full variable domain is EADIYQTPRYLVIGTGKKITLECSQTMGHDKMYWYQQDPGMELHLIHYSYGVNSTEKGDLSSESTVSRIRTEHFPLTLESARPSHTSQYLCASSATEGNEKLFFGSGTQLSVL.

The rearrangement uses TRBV6-5 and TRBJ2-1; D possibly corresponds to TRBD1 (6 bases). CDR1 and CDR2 from the germline V gene are MNHEY and SVGAGI. The CDR3 consists of 14 residues. V was trimmed by 2 bases and J by 6 bases, leaving 11 bases between them. The CDR3 loop is CASSYDLGGNEQFF. CDR3 coding DNA: TGTGCCAGCAGTTACGATCTAGGGGGCAATGAGCAGTTCTTC.

A note on this clone: In the same sample, other DNA sequences code for this CDR3. V is TRBV6-5 and J is TRBJ2-1, with 12 bases lining up with TRBD2. This CDR3 spans 15 amino acids. Germline trimming cut 2 bases from V and 6 bases from J; bases unmatched to any gene: 2. Per germline, CDR1 MNHEY and CDR2 SVGAGI. CDR3 nucleotides: TGTGCCAGCAGTTACCTAGCGGGAGGGCCCAATGAGCAGTTCTTC. Encoded protein: CASSYLAGGPNEQFF.

The chain is built from TRBV5-1 and TRBJ2-2; 10 bases match TRBD1. Germline V gene lookup returns CDR1 SGHRS and CDR2 YFSETQ. The CDR3 totals 18 residues. With V trimmed by 4 bases and J by 4 bases, 13 bases remained unmatched. Here the CDR3 DNA reads TGCGCCAGCAGCCTAAGGGGGTACCGGGACAGGGGCACCGGGGAGCTGTTTTTT. It translates to CASSLRGYRDRGTGELFF.

The chain employs TRBV4-3 and TRBJ2-7; TRBD1 aligns across 7 bases. Germline lookup yields CDR1 LGHNA and CDR2 YSLEER. The CDR3 totals 16 residues. Germline trimming cut 4 bases from V and 2 bases from J; bases unmatched to any gene: 11. CDR3 nucleotides: TGCGCCAGCAGCCTTGACGCCGGGACAGCGGCCTACGAGCAGTACTTC. It codes for CASSLDAGTAAYEQYF.

The J gene is TRBJ2-5, the V gene TRBV5-4, with TRBD2 identical over 10 bases. V shed 5 bases, J shed 1 base, and the junction held 8 bases outside the gene matches. The CDR3 loop spans 16 amino acids. From germline, CDR1 is SGHNT and CDR2 YYREEE (reference sequence). Here the CDR3 DNA reads TGTGCCAGCAGGTCCGGGACTAGCGTCTTCCAAGAGACCCAGTACTTC. Protein sequence: CASRSGTSVFQETQYF.

The chain has TRBV5-4 and TRBJ1-1; D gene unclear. The V end lost 3 bases, the J end lost 1 base, and 16 bases lay between the germline ends. The CDR3 sequence is 16 residues long. The V gene's germline CDR1 is SGHNT and CDR2 YYREEE (reference sequence). The chain's CDR3 is CASSSTLILSNTEAFF. The DNA for the CDR3 is TGTGCCAGCAGCTCCACCCTAATACTATCGAACACTGAAGCTTTCTTT.

The chain has TRBV4-1 and TRBJ2-1, with D maybe TRBD1 (5 bases). The CDR3 loop spans 15 amino acids. CDR1 and CDR2 from the germline V gene are MGHRA and YSYEKL. Deletions cut 1 base from V and 0 bases from J, with 7 bases between. The CDR3 coding sequence is TGCGCCAGCAGCCAAGTAACAGGCTCCTACAATGAGCAGTTCTTC. Translated, it gives CASSQVTGSYNEQFF.

The chain combines TRBV5-4 with TRBJ2-7; D assignment may be TRBD1 or TRBD2 (5 bases each). Trimming took off 4 bases at V and 4 bases at J, with 12 bases between the two ends. CDR3 length equals 13 residues. Per the germline V gene, CDR1 is SGHNT and CDR2 is YYREEE (reference sequence). The CDR3 loop is CASSKGTEYEQYF. CDR3 DNA: TGTGCCAGCAGCAAAGGGACCGAGTACGAGCAGTACTTC. The full variable domain, in which reference TRBV5-4 and TRBJ2-7 provide the parts outside the CDR3, is ETGVTQSPTHLIKTRGQQVTLRCSSQSGHNTVSWYQQALGQGPQFIFQYYREEENGRGNFPPRFSGLQFPNYSSELNVNALELDDSALYLCASSKGTEYEQYFGPGTRLTVT.

This chain uses TRBV27 with TRBJ1-2; weak D call: TRBD1 (5 bases). Trimming removed 6 bases at V and 3 bases at J, with 20 bases between. In germline, CDR1 is MNHEY, CDR2 SMNVEV (reference sequence). The CDR3 has 16 amino acids. The CDR3 is CASSRQDTKGDYGYTF. For the CDR3, the DNA is TGTGCCAGCAGCCGCCAGGACACAAAAGGGGACTATGGCTACACCTTC.

V is TRBV4-1 and J is TRBJ2-7; D not certain. The CDR3 runs to 13 residues. CDR1 MGHRA and CDR2 YSYEKL come from the germline V gene. V was shortened by 0 bases and J by 5 bases, with 8 bases between the two germline ends. CDR3 sequence: CASSQENSHEQYF. The CDR3 coding sequence is TGCGCCAGCAGCCAAGAGAACAGCCACGAGCAGTACTTC.

CDR3 sequence (DNA): TGTGCCAGCTCACCACTCGGGGGACAGGGCCGAAGCAATCAGCCCCAGCATTTT. It encodes CASSPLGGQGRSNQPQHF. This chain joins TRBV18 and TRBJ1-5; 9 bases are a match to TRBD1. The CDR3 covers 18 residues. V gave up 1 base and J gave up 1 base; unmatched junction bases: 8. CDR1 KGHSH and CDR2 LQKENI come from the germline V gene.

V and J are TRBV6-5 and TRBJ2-2; no reliable D call. Between the trimmed V and J ends, which lost 4 bases and 3 bases, there was a span of 3 bases. The CDR3 extends over 12 amino acids. Germline CDR1 is MNHEY and CDR2 is SVGAGI. This CDR3 reads CASSFDTGELFF. CDR3 bases: TGTGCCAGCAGTTTCGACACCGGGGAGCTGTTTTTT.

CDR3 in amino acids: CASSESRQGIDTQYF. CDR3 nucleotides: TGCGCCAGCAGTGAGTCCAGGCAGGGTATCGATACGCAGTATTTT. The chain couples TRBV10-1 to TRBJ2-3; possible D gene TRBD1, 5 bases. With 0 bases removed from V and 6 bases from J, the gap between germline ends came to 13 bases. CDR1 WNHNN and CDR2 SYGVQD come from the germline V gene (reference sequence). CDR3 length: 15 residues.

V usage is TRBV7-9 and J usage is TRBJ1-1; 8 bases match TRBD1. V was clipped by 5 bases and J by 1 base; unmatched bases: 6. CDR3 size: 15 residues. Germline CDR1 is SEHNR and CDR2 is FQNEAQ (reference sequence). CDR3 sequence reads: CASSNTGGENTEAFF. The CDR3 DNA is TGTGCCAGCAGCAATACAGGGGGGGAGAACACTGAAGCTTTCTTT.